Below are 21 T cell receptor beta chains sequenced from a single sample in a study of radiotherapy plus CTLA-4 blockade in lung cancer. Some clones are missing from TCRdb's copy, which holds only in-frame ones; the method was immunoSEQ multiplex PCR. The table has some 50,000 clones, 84% seen once. This specimen was peripheral blood, taken from a patient treated with radiotherapy plus ipilimumab. All receptors derive from a human donor with non-small cell lung cancer whose response to radiotherapy plus ipilimumab could not be evaluated.

The CDR3 protein is CAWSAGTPEQYF. The CDR3 coding sequence is TGTGCCTGGAGTGCCGGGACACCCGAGCAGTACTTC. This chain connects TRBV30 to TRBJ2-7; D may be TRBD1 (6 bases). This CDR3 has 12 residues. Germline V gene lookup returns CDR1 GTSNPN and CDR2 SVGIG (reference sequence). Trimming left V 1 base short and J 6 bases short, with 10 bases between.

The chain combines TRBV11-2 with TRBJ1-5, with D possibly matching TRBD1 (5 bases). The germline V and J ends were trimmed by 5 bases and 6 bases, with 11 bases remaining between them. CDR1 and CDR2 (germline): SGHAT, FQNNGV. The CDR3 is 13 residues long. The CDR3 is CASSEGESQPQHF. DNA of the CDR3: TGTGCCAGCAGCGAAGGGGAATCTCAGCCCCAGCATTTT.

The genes are TRBV6-5 and TRBJ1-5; D is uncertain. Per the germline V gene, CDR1 is MNHEY and CDR2 is SVGAGI. There are 14 residues in the CDR3. Trimming removed 3 bases from V and 6 bases from J, with 12 bases in between. The DNA for the CDR3 is TGTGCCAGCAGTTATTCCCAGGAGGGTCAGCCCCAGCATTTT. Translation: CASSYSQEGQPQHF.

The sample holds a few counts of this clone. The V and J genes are TRBV14 and TRBJ2-7; tentatively, D is TRBD2 (6 bases). V dropped 4 bases and J dropped 5 bases, with 12 bases sitting between them. This CDR3 has 13 amino acids. Germline CDR1 SGHDN, CDR2 FVKESK. The CDR3 nucleotides are TGTGCCAGCAGCCGGATAGGGAGGAACGAGCAGTACTTC. Translation gives CASSRIGRNEQYF.

This clone was seen more than once but under ten times. The chain links TRBV18 to TRBJ2-3; possible D gene TRBD1, 5 bases. CDR3 size: 16 residues. Germline V gives CDR1 KGHSH, CDR2 LQKENI. V was shortened by 3 bases and J by 0 bases, with 13 bases between the two germline ends. As DNA, the CDR3 is TGTGCCAGCTCACCCCAAGACAGAACTAGCACAGATACGCAGTATTTT. Its translation is CASSPQDRTSTDTQYF.

V and J are TRBV28 and TRBJ1-5, with D hard to call. The V gene's germline CDR1 is MDHEN and CDR2 SYDVKM. The CDR3 consists of 16 residues. With 5 bases removed from V and 9 bases from J, the gap between germline ends came to 23 bases. The CDR3 bases are TGTGCCAGCAGTCGAACCGACATCCTCTCCCTCCGGCCCCAGCATTTT. Translating gives CASSRTDILSLRPQHF. The whole variable domain, remainder taken from reference TRBV28 and TRBJ1-5, is DVKVTQSSRYLVKRTGEKVFLECVQDMDHENMFWYRQDPGLGLRLIYFSYDVKMKEKGDIPEGYSVSREKKERFSLILESASTNQTSMYLCASSRTDILSLRPQHFGDGTRLSIL.

The CDR3 nucleotides are TGTGCCAGCAGTCAAGACAGGGGGCGGACCTACGAGCAGTACTTC. Translated, it gives CASSQDRGRTYEQYF. The chain links TRBV28 to TRBJ2-7, with 10 bases lining up with TRBD1. This CDR3 has 15 amino acids. Germline CDR1 MDHEN, CDR2 SYDVKM. V trimming: 5 bases; J trimming: 2 bases; junction bases outside the gene matches: 6.

The V call is TRBV18, the J call TRBJ2-1; TRBD2 matches 11 bases. V lost 0 bases and J lost 7; bases outside the gene matches: 8. CDR1 and CDR2 (germline): KGHSH, LQKENI. CDR3 length equals 17 residues. The CDR3 DNA sequence: TGTGCCAGCTCACCACCGGGGCTAGCGGGAGGTGTTAATGAGCAGTTCTTC. Translation: CASSPPGLAGGVNEQFF.

The chain combines TRBV28 with TRBJ2-2; unclear D gene. This CDR3 contains 14 residues. Germline V CDR1 and CDR2: MDHEN, SYDVKM. V was cut by 8 bases and J by 1 base, with 11 bases left in between. Here the CDR3 reads CASVNAGNTGELFF. The CDR3 DNA reads TGTGCCAGCGTAAACGCCGGGAACACCGGGGAGCTGTTTTTT.

The chain couples TRBV19 to TRBJ2-3, with TRBD1 identical over 7 bases. The V gene end was trimmed by 3 bases and the J gene end by 2 bases; junction bases not matched to a gene: 2. The CDR3 runs 14 residues. Germline V gene sequence: CDR1 LNHDA, CDR2 SQIVND (reference sequence). The CDR3, as DNA: TGTGCCAGTAGTATTGGGACAGACACAGATACGCAGTATTTT. Amino acid sequence: CASSIGTDTDTQYF.

The chain links TRBV28 to TRBJ1-2; D may be TRBD1 (5 bases). Germline V gene lookup returns CDR1 MDHEN and CDR2 SYDVKM. The CDR3 loop spans 16 amino acids. V shed 2 bases and J shed 10 bases, with 23 bases lying between them. CDR3: CASSLLSMRGGADYTF. Here the CDR3 DNA reads TGTGCCAGCAGTTTACTCTCCATGCGGGGGGGAGCGGACTACACCTTC.

This chain links TRBV7-2 with TRBJ1-2; D unresolved. This CDR3 contains 13 residues. Germline V gene sequence: CDR1 SGHTA, CDR2 FQGNSA. With 3 bases removed from V and 8 bases from J, the gap between germline ends came to 13 bases. The CDR3 sequence is CASSFIAEGGYTF. As DNA, the CDR3 is TGTGCCAGCAGCTTCATCGCAGAGGGCGGCTACACCTTC.

This clone was observed a handful of times. The chain recombines TRBV7-9 with TRBJ1-4; no clear D gene. Germline V gives CDR1 SEHNR, CDR2 FQNEAQ (reference sequence). The CDR3 spans 13 residues. Deletions cut 2 bases from V and 7 bases from J, with 8 bases between. DNA of the CDR3: TGTGCCAGCAGCTTACGGAGTGGTGAAAAACTGTTTTTT. It encodes CASSLRSGEKLFF.

This clone was seen once. The chain is built from TRBV2 and TRBJ2-5, with 14 bases fitting TRBD2. After removal of 5 bases from V and 2 bases from J, the junction contained 4 bases not matched to a gene. Germline V gene lookup returns CDR1 SNHLY and CDR2 FYNNEI. This CDR3 is 16 amino acids long. CDR3 nucleotides: TGTGCCAGCAGTACGGGACTAGCGGGAGTTCAAGAGACCCAGTACTTC. It encodes CASSTGLAGVQETQYF.

V is TRBV6-6 and J is TRBJ1-1, with D unclear. This CDR3 has 10 residues. The germline V gene has CDR1 MNHNY and CDR2 SVGAGI (reference sequence). Trimming cost V 5 bases and J 7 bases, with 5 bases left between them. The CDR3 protein is CASSHIEAFF. The CDR3 DNA reads as TGTGCCAGCAGTCACATTGAAGCTTTCTTT.

CDR3: CAWTSQQGYGYTF. CDR3 in DNA: TGTGCCTGGACCTCGCAACAGGGATATGGCTACACCTTC. The chain employs TRBV30 and TRBJ1-2; possible D gene TRBD1, 6 bases. CDR1 is GTSNPN, CDR2 SVGIG, per germline (reference sequence). Trimming took off 4 bases at V and 5 bases at J, with 14 bases between the two ends. The CDR3 is made up of 13 amino acids.

In its sample, this clone was seen a few times. The chain links TRBV7-2 to TRBJ1-1; unclear D gene. The V gene's germline CDR1 is SGHTA and CDR2 FQGNSA. Trimming took off 5 bases at V and 5 bases at J, with 12 bases between the two ends. The CDR3 spans 13 residues. The CDR3 spells CASSPRTVTEAFF. DNA of the CDR3: TGTGCCAGCAGCCCCCGAACAGTGACTGAAGCTTTCTTT.

The chain links TRBV18 to TRBJ1-4, with D possibly TRBD1 on 5 matching bases. The germline gives CDR1 KGHSH, CDR2 LQKENI. This CDR3 has 14 amino acids. V was pared by 3 bases and J by 5 bases, with 10 bases between. The CDR3 bases are TGTGCCAGCTCACCGGGGCAGCCGAATGAAAAACTGTTTTTT. Protein: CASSPGQPNEKLFF.

The rearrangement links TRBV6-7 to TRBJ1-6; D ambiguous. TRBV6-7 is assigned to the ORF class and has an uncertain function. The ends were cut back, 5 bases at V and 3 bases at J, with 8 bases in the middle. CDR3 length equals 14 residues. The CDR3 spells CASSAAVYNSPLHF. The CDR3, as DNA: TGTGCCAGCAGTGCGGCAGTCTATAATTCACCCCTCCACTTT.

The rearrangement uses TRBV29-1 and TRBJ1-1, with 7 nucleotides matching TRBD1. Germline V gene data show CDR1 as SQVTM and CDR2 as ANQGSEA. The CDR3 sequence is 12 residues long. V lost 6 bases, J lost 7 bases, and 8 bases stayed unmatched. CDR3 in amino acids: CSVDRIIYEAFF. In nucleotides, the CDR3 is TGCAGCGTGGACAGGATTATCTATGAAGCTTTCTTT.

This clone was picked up one time. The gene calls are TRBV9 and TRBJ2-7, with D possibly TRBD2 on 6 matching bases. The germline gives CDR1 SGDLS, CDR2 YYNGEE. Trimming removed 0 bases at V and 3 bases at J, with 10 bases between. CDR3 size: 14 residues. CDR3 region: CASSVGEGLYEQYF. The CDR3 coding sequence is TGTGCCAGCAGCGTAGGCGAGGGACTCTACGAGCAGTACTTC.